What follows are 23 T cell receptor beta chains derived from one specimen sequenced in a study of technical replicates of blood from a few donors. The repertoire was sequenced with immunoSEQ multiplex PCR; TCRdb's copy has only in-frame clones and lacks some. The data hold some 14,000 clones, with roughly four fifths observed a single time. Sequenced sample: PBMCs. These receptors came from a human donor in good health.

This clone was seen just once. This rearrangement joins TRBV7-9 to TRBJ2-6, with 7 bases lining up with TRBD1. With 4 bases clipped from V and 0 bases from J, the junction kept 6 bases outside the gene matches. This CDR3 contains 17 residues. Germline V gene sequence: CDR1 SEHNR, CDR2 FQNEAQ (reference sequence). CDR3 region: CASSWGQQSSGANVLTF. The CDR3 DNA follows: TGTGCCAGCAGCTGGGGACAGCAGAGCTCTGGGGCCAACGTCCTGACTTTC.

Here the CDR3 reads CASSVGTGNYEQYF. The CDR3 nucleotides are TGTGCCAGCAGCGTAGGGACGGGAAATTACGAGCAGTACTTC. The chain combines TRBV9 with TRBJ2-7, with a weak D call TRBD2 (5 bases). CDR3 length equals 14 residues. The V end lost 0 bases, the J end lost 4 bases, and 11 bases lay between the germline ends. Germline-derived CDR1 and CDR2 are SGDLS and YYNGEE.

The genes are TRBV15 and TRBJ1-3, with 9 bases aligning to TRBD1. There are 15 residues in the CDR3. V lost 0 bases to trimming and J lost 6 bases; unmatched junction nucleotides: 3. Germline assignment: CDR1 LNHNV and CDR2 YYDKDF (reference sequence). The DNA of the CDR3 is TGTGCCACCAGCAGAGATCGGGACAGGGTAAACACCATATATTTT. It encodes CATSRDRDRVNTIYF.

J is TRBJ2-3 and V is TRBV15; 12 positions agree with TRBD2. The CDR3 extends over 18 amino acids. Germline CDR1 LNHNV, CDR2 YYDKDF (reference sequence). Trimming at V came to 0 bases and at J to 1 base, leaving 5 bases not matched to a gene. The CDR3 loop reads CATSRELAGGPGTDTQYF. CDR3 DNA sequence: TGTGCCACCAGCAGAGAGCTAGCGGGAGGGCCTGGCACAGATACGCAGTATTTT.

The chain links TRBV28 to TRBJ1-1; TRBD1 might be the D (5 bases). V was trimmed by 5 bases and J by 0 bases, leaving 19 bases between them. Germline assignment: CDR1 MDHEN and CDR2 SYDVKM. The CDR3 covers 17 residues. The DNA of the CDR3 is TGTGCCAGCAGTCGTCCCACAGGTCTTTTGATGAACACTGAAGCTTTCTTT. Encoded protein: CASSRPTGLLMNTEAFF.

DNA for the CDR3: TGTGCCAGCACCCTGGACAGGAGTAACAATCAGCCCCAGCATTTT. Residues: CASTLDRSNNQPQHF. The chain couples TRBV6-1 to TRBJ1-5; 7 nucleotides match TRBD1. CDR3 length equals 15 residues. The V and J ends lost 7 bases and 3 bases, in that order; junction bases with no gene match: 9. Germline loops: CDR1 MNHNS, CDR2 SASEGT.

CDR3 in DNA: TGTGCCGTACCCGGCACCGGGGAGCTGTTTTTT. This gives the protein CAVPGTGELFF. The rearrangement joins TRBV7-6 to TRBJ2-2; D is ambiguous. This CDR3 has 11 residues. V was shortened by 11 bases and J by 4 bases, with 8 bases between the two germline ends. The germline V gene encodes CDR1 SGHVS and CDR2 FNYEAQ.

The V call is TRBV5-8, the J call TRBJ2-7; D not certain. The germline V gene encodes CDR1 SGHTS and CDR2 YDEGEE. The CDR3 consists of 14 residues. V lost 2 bases to trimming and J lost 2 bases, with 11 bases between them. The CDR3 DNA sequence: TGTGCCAGCAGCTTCGGTCAGGTAACCTACGAGCAGTACTTC. Translated, it gives CASSFGQVTYEQYF.

This chain joins TRBV7-9 and TRBJ2-6, with 10 nucleotides matching TRBD2. V was pared by 5 bases and J by 3 bases, with 13 bases of the junction left unmatched. The CDR3 has 19 residues. Per the germline V gene, CDR1 is SEHNR and CDR2 is FQNEAQ (reference sequence). Here the CDR3 DNA reads TGTGCCAGCAGCGGCCTAGTTGGGCTAGCGGGAGTTGGGGCCAACGTCCTGACTTTC. This translates into CASSGLVGLAGVGANVLTF.

This chain links TRBV15 with TRBJ2-5, with TRBD2 identical over 11 bases. The CDR3 totals 17 residues. The V gene end was trimmed by 1 base and the J gene end by 4 bases; junction bases not matched to a gene: 8. Looked up from germline, CDR1 is LNHNV and CDR2 is YYDKDF (reference sequence). The CDR3 protein is CATSRGGASGRTETQYF. As DNA, the CDR3 is TGTGCCACCAGCAGAGGGGGGGCTAGCGGGAGGACAGAGACCCAGTACTTC.

This clone is a singleton in its sample. The chain is built from TRBV7-9 and TRBJ2-6; unclear D gene. V was shortened by 3 bases and J by 0 bases, with 3 bases between the two germline ends. There are 14 residues in the CDR3. Germline V lookup: CDR1 SEHNR, CDR2 FQNEAQ (reference sequence). For the CDR3, the DNA is TGTGCCAGCAGCTTGCGCTCTGGGGCCAACGTCCTGACTTTC. Its protein is CASSLRSGANVLTF.

The J gene is TRBJ2-7, the V gene TRBV6-6; the D gene is possibly TRBD1 (6 bases). The germline gives CDR1 MNHNY, CDR2 SVGAGI (reference sequence). V lost 10 bases and J lost 4, with 17 bases in between. CDR3 length: 13 residues. In DNA, the CDR3 is TGTGCCACAAGGGACATACCCCTTTACGAGCAGTACTTC. Translated: CATRDIPLYEQYF.

The chain's CDR3 is CAIRSGGGDYNQPQHF. In nucleotides, the CDR3 is TGTGCCATCCGAAGCGGGGGGGGCGATTACAATCAGCCCCAGCATTTT. The chain is built from TRBV10-3 and TRBJ1-5; a weak D match, TRBD1 (6 bases). The V end lost 8 bases, the J end lost 3 bases, and 20 bases lay between the germline ends. This CDR3 comprises 16 residues. The V gene's germline CDR1 is ENHRY and CDR2 SYGVKD.

This chain connects TRBV9 to TRBJ2-1; 14 nucleotides agree with TRBD2. V dropped 2 bases and J dropped 4; count of bases not matched to a gene: 2. Looked up from germline, CDR1 is SGDLS and CDR2 is YYNGEE. The CDR3 runs 16 residues. CDR3 DNA sequence: TGTGCCAGCAGCGTGGGACTAGCGGGAGTGTACAATGAGCAGTTCTTC. This sequence encodes CASSVGLAGVYNEQFF.

This chain connects TRBV7-9 to TRBJ2-2; 7 bases are shared with TRBD2. The CDR3 length is 13 residues. Germline loops: CDR1 SEHNR, CDR2 FQNEAQ (reference sequence). V was clipped by 5 bases and J by 6 bases; unmatched bases: 3. The CDR3 here is CASSPTSAGELFF. The CDR3 bases are TGTGCCAGCAGCCCTACTAGCGCCGGGGAGCTGTTTTTT.

The V call is TRBV29-1, the J call TRBJ2-1; weak D call: TRBD2 (6 bases). CDR1 is SQVTM and CDR2 is ANQGSEA in the germline V gene. This CDR3 is 13 amino acids long. Trimming left V 8 bases short and J 7 bases short, with 18 bases between. The CDR3 spells CSLAGTRPNEQFF. Written as DNA, the CDR3 is TGCAGCCTTGCCGGGACTCGACCTAATGAGCAGTTCTTC.

CDR3 sequence: CASSISGTEAFF. The CDR3, as DNA: TGTGCCAGCAGCATCAGTGGCACTGAAGCTTTCTTT. The chain combines TRBV7-9 with TRBJ1-1, with unresolved D. Trimming took off 5 bases at V and 4 bases at J, with 8 bases between the two ends. The germline CDR1 and CDR2 sequences are SEHNR and FQNEAQ (reference sequence). The CDR3 totals 12 residues.

The chain recombines TRBV29-1 with TRBJ1-5; unclear D gene. The ends were cut back, 4 bases at V and 4 bases at J, with 8 bases in the middle. This CDR3 comprises 12 residues. CDR1 and CDR2 (germline): SQVTM, ANQGSEA. The CDR3 here is CSVGGGNQPQHF. CDR3 DNA sequence: TGCAGCGTTGGGGGAGGGAATCAGCCCCAGCATTTT.

This clone came up once. This chain uses TRBV19 with TRBJ2-7, with TRBD1 identical over 7 bases. The CDR3 has 16 residues. V lost 5 bases to trimming and J lost 0 bases; unmatched junction nucleotides: 10. Germline CDR1 LNHDA, CDR2 SQIVND (reference sequence). The CDR3 reads CASSSFQGDLSYEQYF. Written as DNA, the CDR3 is TGTGCCAGTAGTTCCTTCCAGGGGGACCTCTCCTACGAGCAGTACTTC.

The chain combines TRBV19 with TRBJ1-4; tentative D call: TRBD1 (6 bases). This CDR3 is 13 amino acids long. CDR1 and CDR2 from the germline V gene are LNHDA and SQIVND (reference sequence). V gave up 5 bases and J gave up 5 bases, with 9 bases separating them. CDR3 DNA: TGTGCCAGTAGTTACAGGGACAATGAAAAACTGTTTTTT. Translation gives CASSYRDNEKLFF.

A single count supports this clone. The genes are TRBV27 and TRBJ1-2; TRBD1 is a possible D gene (5 bases). This CDR3 is built from 14 residues. Germline assignment: CDR1 MNHEY and CDR2 SMNVEV (reference sequence). The V and J ends lost 2 bases and 0 bases respectively, with 7 bases between them. CDR3 loop: CASSLRQSNYGYTF. The CDR3 nucleotides read TGTGCCAGCAGTTTACGACAGTCTAACTATGGCTACACCTTC.

As DNA, the CDR3 is TGTGCCAGCAGCCAAACAGGGTCCACCATATATTTT. Translating it yields CASSQTGSTIYF. The V and J genes are TRBV7-9 and TRBJ1-3; D is possibly TRBD1 (6 bases). V lost 5 bases, J lost 9 bases, and 11 bases lay in between. The germline V gene encodes CDR1 SEHNR and CDR2 FQNEAQ (reference sequence). The CDR3 loop spans 12 amino acids.

The genes are TRBV28 and TRBJ2-7; TRBD2 might be the D (6 bases). V was shortened by 5 bases and J by 2 bases, with 13 bases between the two germline ends. Germline CDR1 MDHEN, CDR2 SYDVKM. This CDR3 region has 14 residues. CDR3 bases: TGTGCCAGCAGTCCGGGACTCCTTCCCTACGAGCAGTACTTC. It encodes CASSPGLLPYEQYF.